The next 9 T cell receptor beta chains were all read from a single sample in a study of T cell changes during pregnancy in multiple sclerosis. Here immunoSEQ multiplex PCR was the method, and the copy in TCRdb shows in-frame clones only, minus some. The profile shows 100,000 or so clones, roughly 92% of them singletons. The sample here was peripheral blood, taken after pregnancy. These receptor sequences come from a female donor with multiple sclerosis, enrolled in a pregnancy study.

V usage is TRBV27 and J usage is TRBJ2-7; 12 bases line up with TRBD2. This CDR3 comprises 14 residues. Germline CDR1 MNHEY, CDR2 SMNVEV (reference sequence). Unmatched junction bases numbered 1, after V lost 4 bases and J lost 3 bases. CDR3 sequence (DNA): TGTGCCAGCAGTTGGACTAGCGGGATCTACGAGCAGTACTTC. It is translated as CASSWTSGIYEQYF.

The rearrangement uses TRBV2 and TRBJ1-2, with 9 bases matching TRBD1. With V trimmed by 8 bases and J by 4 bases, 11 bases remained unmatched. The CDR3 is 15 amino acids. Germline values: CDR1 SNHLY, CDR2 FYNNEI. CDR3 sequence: CASVLGTGRTYGYTF. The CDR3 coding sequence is TGTGCCAGCGTTTTAGGGACAGGGAGGACCTATGGCTACACCTTC.

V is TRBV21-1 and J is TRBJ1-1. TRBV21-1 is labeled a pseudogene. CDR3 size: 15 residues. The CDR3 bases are TGTGCCAGCAGCAAAAACGAGGAGGGGAGTACTGAAGCTTTCTTT. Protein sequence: CASSKNEEGSTEAFF.

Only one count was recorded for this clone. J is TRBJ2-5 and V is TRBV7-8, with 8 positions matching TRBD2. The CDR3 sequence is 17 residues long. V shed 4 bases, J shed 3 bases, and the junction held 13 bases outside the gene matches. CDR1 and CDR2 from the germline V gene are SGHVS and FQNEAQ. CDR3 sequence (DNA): TGTGCCAGCAGCTCGGGAGGGGCCGGGACTGACAAAGAGACCCAGTACTTC. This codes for CASSSGGAGTDKETQYF. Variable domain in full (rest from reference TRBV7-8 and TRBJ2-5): GAGVSQSPRYKVAKRGQDVALRCDPISGHVSLFWYQQALGQGPEFLTYFQNEAQLDKSGLPSDRFFAERPEGSVSTLKIQRTQQEDSAVYLCASSSGGAGTDKETQYFGPGTRLLVL.

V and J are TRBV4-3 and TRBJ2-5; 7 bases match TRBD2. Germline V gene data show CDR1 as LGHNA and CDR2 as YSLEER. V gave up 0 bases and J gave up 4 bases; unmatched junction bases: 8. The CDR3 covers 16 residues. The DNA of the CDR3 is TGCGCCAGCAGCCAAGATCTAAATAGCGGGCCAGAGACCCAGTACTTC. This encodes CASSQDLNSGPETQYF.

The CDR3 reads CASSQVGGDDEKLFF. In DNA, the CDR3 is TGCGCCAGCAGCCAGGTGGGGGGGGATGATGAAAAACTGTTTTTT. The V and J genes are TRBV4-1 and TRBJ1-4; tentatively, D is TRBD1 (5 bases). The germline CDR1 and CDR2 sequences are MGHRA and YSYEKL. V was cut by 3 bases and J by 6 bases, with 14 bases left in between. This CDR3 comprises 15 residues.

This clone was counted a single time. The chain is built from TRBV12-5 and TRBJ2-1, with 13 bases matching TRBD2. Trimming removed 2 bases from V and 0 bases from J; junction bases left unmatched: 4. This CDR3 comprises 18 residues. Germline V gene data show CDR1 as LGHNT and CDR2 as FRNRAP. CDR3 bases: TGTGCTAGTGGTTTGCCCCGACTAGCGGGAGGCTCCTACAATGAGCAGTTCTTC. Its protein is CASGLPRLAGGSYNEQFF.

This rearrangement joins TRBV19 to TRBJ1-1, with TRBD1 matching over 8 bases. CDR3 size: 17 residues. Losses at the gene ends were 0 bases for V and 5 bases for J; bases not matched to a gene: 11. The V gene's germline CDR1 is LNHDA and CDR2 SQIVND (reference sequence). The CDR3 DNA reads TGTGCCAGTAGTATAGATCCTTTGGGAACAGGGGGGACTGAAGCTTTCTTT. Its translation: CASSIDPLGTGGTEAFF.

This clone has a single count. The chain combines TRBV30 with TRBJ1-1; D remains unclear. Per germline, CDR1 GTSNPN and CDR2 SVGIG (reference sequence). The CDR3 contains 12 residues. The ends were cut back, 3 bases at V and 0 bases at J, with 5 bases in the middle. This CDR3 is CAWSPVNTEAFF. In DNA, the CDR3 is TGTGCCTGGAGCCCGGTGAACACTGAAGCTTTCTTT.